The 22 T cell receptor beta chains below all came from one sample that was sequenced in a study of shared clonotypes between healthy human individuals. Assay: immunoSEQ multiplex PCR; the TCRdb copy retains only in-frame clones and omits some. This table holds almost 750,000 clones, around 70% found once. The specimen sequenced was memory CD4+ T cells sorted from blood. The subset here: CD45RA-negative fraction. The origin of the receptors is a woman in her 30s in good health.

The genes are TRBV19 and TRBJ2-2, with a tentative D call TRBD1 (8 bases). The CDR3 has 19 amino acids. V lost 3 bases and J 2 bases, leaving 22 bases between the germline ends. Germline CDR1 is LNHDA and CDR2 is SQIVND (reference sequence). For the CDR3, the DNA is TGTGCCAGTAGTATTCCCATACACAGGGGGGGATCTAACACCGGGGAGCTGTTTTTT. This sequence encodes CASSIPIHRGGSNTGELFF.

On this clone itself: This may be a read error: a much more frequent sequence differs by one nucleotide. The identical CDR3 is also encoded by other nucleotide sequences in the sample. The chain couples TRBV4-1 to TRBJ1-3; 9 bases align to TRBD1. CDR1 is MGHRA, CDR2 YSYEKL, per germline. The CDR3 totals 17 residues. Trimming at V came to 3 bases and at J to 4 bases, leaving 10 bases not matched to a gene. CDR3 sequence (DNA): TGCGCCAGCAGCCAGACAGGGGGGAGTGGGAGAGGAAACACCATATATTTT. It is translated as CASSQTGGSGRGNTIYF.

This clone has a single count. The V and J genes are TRBV5-1 and TRBJ2-3; D perhaps matches TRBD2 (7 bases). This CDR3 is built from 18 residues. Germline V CDR1 and CDR2: SGHRS, YFSETQ. The V gene lost 3 bases and the J gene lost 1 base, with 21 bases spanning the gap. The CDR3 DNA follows: TGCGCCAGCAGCTCCACTTTCAGAGCGGGACACCGCACAGATACGCAGTATTTT. Translated, it gives CASSSTFRAGHRTDTQYF.

The chain couples TRBV30 to TRBJ2-7; the D gene is possibly TRBD1 (6 bases). CDR3 length equals 14 residues. V lost 0 bases, J lost 5 bases, and 14 bases lay in between. CDR1 is GTSNPN, CDR2 SVGIG, per germline (reference sequence). CDR3 sequence reads: CAWSVTGYNHEQYF. The CDR3 DNA is TGTGCCTGGAGTGTTACAGGGTATAACCACGAGCAGTACTTC.

The chain links TRBV4-1 to TRBJ2-4; D may correspond to TRBD1 or TRBD2 (6 bases each). CDR1 and CDR2 (germline): MGHRA, YSYEKL. This CDR3 has 17 residues. The V end lost 1 base, the J end lost 3 bases, and 16 bases lay between the germline ends. CDR3 bases: TGCGCCAGCAGCCAAGTTCTGGCACGGGGGCTCAAAAACATTCAGTACTTC. Its protein product is CASSQVLARGLKNIQYF.

V usage is TRBV14 and J usage is TRBJ2-7; perhaps D is TRBD1 or TRBD2 (6 bases each). CDR3 length: 16 residues. Germline-derived CDR1 and CDR2 are SGHDN and FVKESK. The V gene lost 3 bases and the J gene lost 3 bases, with 18 bases spanning the gap. The CDR3 here is CASSQAWGAQNYEQYF. CDR3 in DNA: TGTGCCAGCAGCCAGGCCTGGGGGGCCCAGAACTACGAGCAGTACTTC.

This chain connects TRBV19 to TRBJ2-2, with D maybe TRBD2 (5 bases). Deletions cut 7 bases from V and 6 bases from J, with 15 bases between. This CDR3 contains 14 residues. Germline lookup yields CDR1 LNHDA and CDR2 SQIVND (reference sequence). CDR3 sequence reads: CASTGVGYSGELFF. The CDR3 DNA reads as TGTGCCAGTACCGGGGTAGGATACTCCGGGGAGCTGTTTTTT. The full variable domain, with the rest looked up from reference TRBV19 and TRBJ2-2, is DGGITQSPKYLFRKEGQNVTLSCEQNLNHDAMYWYRQDPGQGLRLIYYSQIVNDFQKGDIAEGYSVSREKKESFPLTVTSAQKNPTAFYLCASTGVGYSGELFFGEGSRLTVL.

In this sample, this clone turned up once. This sequence joins TRBV18 and TRBJ2-1; 11 bases fit TRBD2. CDR3 length equals 15 residues. The germline V gene has CDR1 KGHSH and CDR2 LQKENI. V lost 4 bases, J lost 6 bases, and 5 bases stayed unmatched. The CDR3 loop is CASSLQGTSGNEQFF. The CDR3 DNA is TGTGCCAGCTCACTCCAAGGGACTAGCGGCAATGAGCAGTTCTTC.

The chain uses TRBV29-1 and TRBJ1-1; D is perhaps TRBD1 (6 bases). CDR1 and CDR2 (germline): SQVTM, ANQGSEA. The CDR3 is made up of 15 amino acids. V lost 1 base to trimming and J lost 1 base, with 13 bases between them. The CDR3 sequence: CSVEGTGGRNTEAFF. CDR3 sequence (DNA): TGCAGCGTTGAAGGCACGGGGGGGCGGAACACTGAAGCTTTCTTT.

This sequence joins TRBV6-1 and TRBJ1-4; the D gene is possibly TRBD1 (6 bases). The CDR3 totals 14 residues. CDR1 MNHNS and CDR2 SASEGT come from the germline V gene. Trimming removed 7 bases from V and 8 bases from J, with 17 bases in between. Here the CDR3 reads CASTETGEREKLFF. CDR3 coding DNA: TGTGCCAGCACGGAGACAGGCGAAAGGGAAAAACTGTTTTTT.

The sample holds one count of this clone. This chain uses TRBV28 with TRBJ1-5; 8 positions agree with TRBD1. This CDR3 has 16 amino acids. V trimming: 5 bases; J trimming: 1 base; junction bases outside the gene matches: 7. Germline values: CDR1 MDHEN, CDR2 SYDVKM. The CDR3 DNA reads TGTGCCAGCAGTATAAAAGGACAGGGAAGCAATCAGCCCCAGCATTTT. It codes for CASSIKGQGSNQPQHF.

The V gene is TRBV28, the J gene TRBJ2-5; D is perhaps TRBD2 (6 bases). The germline V and J ends were trimmed by 1 base and 4 bases, with 10 bases remaining between them. CDR1 and CDR2 (germline): MDHEN, SYDVKM. The CDR3 has 14 residues. The CDR3 spells CASSLSYGRETQYF. CDR3 in DNA: TGTGCCAGCAGTTTATCGTACGGGAGAGAGACCCAGTACTTC.

This sequence joins TRBV29-1 and TRBJ1-2, with a weak D call TRBD1 (5 bases). The germline V gene encodes CDR1 SQVTM and CDR2 ANQGSEA. V lost 5 bases and J 0 bases, leaving 13 bases between the germline ends. This CDR3 spans 14 amino acids. The CDR3 reads CSVSSDRANYGYTF. The CDR3 DNA follows: TGCAGCGTTTCCTCCGACAGAGCTAACTATGGCTACACCTTC.

The chain joins TRBV5-5 to TRBJ2-7; 10 nucleotides agree with TRBD1. The ends lost 4 bases at V and 4 bases at J; junction bases unmatched: 8. The CDR3 extends over 15 amino acids. CDR1 SGHKS and CDR2 YYEKEE come from the germline V gene (reference sequence). CDR3 amino acids: CASSPGQGPVYEQYF. The CDR3 DNA sequence: TGTGCCAGCAGCCCGGGACAGGGGCCCGTGTACGAGCAGTACTTC.

This clone has a handful of counts. CDR3 in amino acids: CSVQDRVGQPQHF. CDR3 DNA sequence: TGCAGCGTTCAGGACAGGGTAGGTCAGCCCCAGCATTTT. This rearrangement joins TRBV29-1 to TRBJ1-5; 8 bases fit TRBD1. This CDR3 region has 13 residues. V shed 5 bases, J shed 6 bases, and the junction held 6 bases outside the gene matches. CDR1 is SQVTM, CDR2 ANQGSEA, per germline.

The rearrangement links TRBV5-1 to TRBJ2-7; D may be TRBD2 (5 bases). Deletions cut 5 bases from V and 0 bases from J, with 9 bases between. The CDR3 has 13 amino acids. CDR1 is SGHRS and CDR2 is YFSETQ in the germline V gene. The CDR3 DNA reads as TGCGCCAGCAGGCGCAGCGGCTCCTACGAGCAGTACTTC. Amino acid sequence: CASRRSGSYEQYF.

The chain has TRBV7-2 and TRBJ2-3, with 7 bases aligning to TRBD2. Looked up from germline, CDR1 is SGHTA and CDR2 is FQGNSA. V shed 2 bases and J 2 bases; nucleotides not matched to a gene: 7. This CDR3 comprises 16 residues. Here the CDR3 DNA reads TGTGCCAGCAGCTTAAGGCTAGCGGACATCACAGATACGCAGTATTTT. As protein: CASSLRLADITDTQYF.

V and J are TRBV28 and TRBJ1-6; 9 positions agree with TRBD1. CDR1 and CDR2 from the germline V gene are MDHEN and SYDVKM. With 6 bases clipped from V and 2 bases from J, the junction kept 5 bases outside the gene matches. This CDR3 has 16 residues. CDR3 in amino acids: CASRLGQGPYNSPLHF. The DNA for the CDR3 is TGTGCCAGCAGATTAGGACAGGGGCCCTATAATTCACCCCTCCACTTT. The variable domain in full, completed from reference TRBV28 and TRBJ1-6, reads DVKVTQSSRYLVKRTGEKVFLECVQDMDHENMFWYRQDPGLGLRLIYFSYDVKMKEKGDIPEGYSVSREKKERFSLILESASTNQTSMYLCASRLGQGPYNSPLHFGNGTRLTVT.

The chain employs TRBV4-1 and TRBJ2-7; possible D gene TRBD1, 6 bases. Germline V CDR1 and CDR2: MGHRA, YSYEKL. The CDR3 runs 17 residues. Trimming stripped 1 base from V and 1 base from J, with 17 bases between. The CDR3 DNA reads as TGCGCCAGCAGCCAAGGAAGGGCGACAGGACTTTCCTACGAGCAGTACTTC. Translation: CASSQGRATGLSYEQYF.

The chain is built from TRBV7-9 and TRBJ2-3, with D perhaps matching TRBD2 (6 bases). V was shortened by 7 bases and J by 0 bases, with 11 bases between the two germline ends. Germline CDR1 SEHNR, CDR2 FQNEAQ (reference sequence). The CDR3 sequence is 14 residues long. CDR3 in amino acids: CASTAGTSTDTQYF. In DNA, the CDR3 is TGTGCCAGCACCGCCGGGACTAGCACAGATACGCAGTATTTT.

The chain recombines TRBV9 with TRBJ2-2; no firm D call. V lost 1 base and J 6 bases, leaving 13 bases between the germline ends. The CDR3 is 15 residues long. The germline CDR1 and CDR2 sequences are SGDLS and YYNGEE. As DNA, the CDR3 is TGTGCCAGCAGCGTAACATCGAGAATTCCCGGGGAGCTGTTTTTT. Protein: CASSVTSRIPGELFF.

This chain links TRBV28 with TRBJ2-5; D is possibly TRBD2 (6 bases). Germline assignment: CDR1 MDHEN and CDR2 SYDVKM. The CDR3 is 12 residues long. Trimming took 7 bases from V and 5 from J, leaving 11 bases between them. The CDR3 DNA follows: TGTGCCAGCACCAGCGGGCCGGAGACCCAGTACTTC. Translating gives CASTSGPETQYF. Variable domain in full (rest from reference TRBV28 and TRBJ2-5): DVKVTQSSRYLVKRTGEKVFLECVQDMDHENMFWYRQDPGLGLRLIYFSYDVKMKEKGDIPEGYSVSREKKERFSLILESASTNQTSMYLCASTSGPETQYFGPGTRLLVL.